The 28 T cell receptor beta chains below were found in one sample sequenced in a study of shared clonotypes between healthy human individuals. TCRdb's copy holds only in-frame clones and misses some; the assay was immunoSEQ multiplex PCR. The table has some 500,000 clones, approximately 94% seen once. Specimen: naive CD4+ T cells sorted from blood. As to subset: CD45RA+ positively selected. The receptors were sampled from a woman between 25 and 40 years old in good health.

This rearrangement joins TRBV5-1 to TRBJ1-2; 8 bases map to TRBD1. Germline CDR1 is SGHRS and CDR2 is YFSETQ. With V trimmed by 1 base and J by 8 bases, 13 bases remained unmatched. There are 16 residues in the CDR3. The CDR3 DNA reads as TGCGCCAGCAGCTTGTCTGGGGACAGGTCCCCCCTGGGCTACACCTTC. The encoded protein is CASSLSGDRSPLGYTF.

V and J are TRBV7-8 and TRBJ2-5, with a weak D call TRBD1 (5 bases). The J call may be incorrect, as the DNA end agrees better with TRBJ2-7. CDR3 length: 16 residues. Germline V gene data show CDR1 as SGHVS and CDR2 as FQNEAQ. In DNA, the CDR3 is TGTGCCAGCAGCTTAATCACAACAGGAAATTCCTACGAGCAGTACTTC. It encodes CASSLITTGNSYEQYF.

This clone was counted once. V usage is TRBV21-1 and J usage is TRBJ2-7; TRBD1, the table's D call, lacks a check against the DNA. TRBV21-1 is given as a pseudogene. The CDR3 totals 17 residues. The CDR3 DNA reads as TGTGCCAGCAGCAGGCTGTTCGGGACAGTTGGCTCCTACGAGCAGTACTTC. Protein product: CASSRLFGTVGSYEQYF.

The chain couples TRBV30 to TRBJ2-2; D may be TRBD2 (5 bases). Germline lookup yields CDR1 GTSNPN and CDR2 SVGIG (reference sequence). V lost 1 base to trimming and J lost 7 bases, with 16 bases between them. The CDR3 is made up of 15 amino acids. CDR3: CAWSDSQRDSGELFF. Written as DNA, the CDR3 is TGTGCCTGGAGTGACTCCCAGAGGGATAGCGGGGAGCTGTTTTTT.

This chain links TRBV2 with TRBJ1-2; D gene uncertain. Per the germline V gene, CDR1 is SNHLY and CDR2 is FYNNEI. V lost 1 base to trimming and J lost 3 bases, with 12 bases between them. CDR3 length equals 15 residues. The CDR3 spells CASSEERVGDYGYTF. As DNA, the CDR3 is TGTGCCAGCAGTGAAGAGCGGGTCGGGGACTATGGCTACACCTTC.

The V and J genes are TRBV6-6 and TRBJ2-5, with D hard to call. This CDR3 has 13 amino acids. Germline assignment: CDR1 MNHNY and CDR2 SVGAGI (reference sequence). Trimming cost V 0 bases and J 4 bases, with 6 bases left between them. The CDR3 reads CASSYSPAETQYF. The CDR3 nucleotides read TGTGCCAGCAGTTACTCGCCAGCAGAGACCCAGTACTTC.

The chain carries TRBV6-1 and TRBJ1-1; D not resolved. Trimming pared 7 bases from V and 3 bases from J, leaving 9 bases between. Germline V gene sequence: CDR1 MNHNS, CDR2 SASEGT. This CDR3 comprises 12 residues. The CDR3 is CASTGRYTEAFF. CDR3 nucleotides: TGTGCCAGCACTGGTAGGTACACTGAAGCTTTCTTT.

V is TRBV10-3 and J is TRBJ1-4; the D is unclear. The CDR3 has 15 amino acids. Between the trimmed V and J ends, which lost 2 bases and 0 bases, there was a span of 7 bases. Germline V gene data show CDR1 as ENHRY and CDR2 as SYGVKD. This CDR3 is CAISEGQATNEKLFF. Here the CDR3 DNA reads TGTGCCATCAGTGAGGGGCAGGCAACTAATGAAAAACTGTTTTTT.

This clone was detected once. The chain has TRBV18 and TRBJ2-1; D is unresolved. CDR3 length equals 13 residues. V was shortened by 1 base and J by 6 bases, with 7 bases between the two germline ends. Germline loops: CDR1 KGHSH, CDR2 LQKENI. The CDR3 DNA is TGTGCCAGCTCACCACGACTCACCAATGAGCAGTTCTTC. Its protein product is CASSPRLTNEQFF.

The V and J genes are TRBV27 and TRBJ2-6; D is tentatively TRBD1 or TRBD2 (5 bases each). Trimming removed 3 bases from V and 2 bases from J, with 14 bases in between. Per germline, CDR1 MNHEY and CDR2 SMNVEV (reference sequence). The CDR3 runs to 17 residues. In nucleotides, the CDR3 is TGTGCCAGCAGTTTCCGGGACGATCCACCTGGGGCCAACGTCCTGACTTTC. It is translated as CASSFRDDPPGANVLTF.

The genes are TRBV7-9 and TRBJ2-3; a weak D match, TRBD2 (6 bases). Trimming took off 1 base at V and 0 bases at J, with 17 bases between the two ends. This CDR3 contains 18 residues. Germline V lookup: CDR1 SEHNR, CDR2 FQNEAQ (reference sequence). CDR3 residues: CASSLEEGDPTSTDTQYF. CDR3 nucleotides: TGTGCCAGCAGCTTAGAGGAGGGCGACCCTACTAGCACAGATACGCAGTATTTT.

The gene calls are TRBV18 and TRBJ2-5; D might be TRBD1 (5 bases). The tail of the sequence fits TRBJ2-7 better, so the J call may be wrong. The CDR3 sequence is 12 residues long. The germline gives CDR1 KGHSH, CDR2 LQKENI. The DNA of the CDR3 is TGTGCCAGCTCTTCTGGGGCGTACGAGCAGTACTTC. This encodes CASSSGAYEQYF.

The rearrangement uses TRBV10-3 and TRBJ2-7; 9 nucleotides match TRBD1. The length of the CDR3 is 14 residues. Per germline, CDR1 ENHRY and CDR2 SYGVKD. The J segment lost 5 bases and the V segment lost 5 bases, leaving 7 bases of the junction unmatched. The CDR3 DNA sequence: TGTGCCATCAGTCGCGGGACAGGGAGCGACGAGCAGTACTTC. Translated, it gives CAISRGTGSDEQYF.

The chain has TRBV7-2 and TRBJ2-7, with TRBD1 as a possible D gene (6 bases). The germline V gene encodes CDR1 SGHTA and CDR2 FQGNSA. The CDR3 consists of 14 residues. V shed 5 bases and J shed 2 bases, with 13 bases lying between them. The CDR3 nucleotides are TGTGCCAGCAGCGTACAGGGATTTACCTACGAGCAGTACTTC. Amino acids: CASSVQGFTYEQYF.

This sequence joins TRBV18 and TRBJ2-1, with 12 bases fitting TRBD2. CDR3 size: 19 residues. Unmatched junction bases numbered 12, after V lost 3 bases and J lost 3 bases. Germline-derived CDR1 and CDR2 are KGHSH and LQKENI. The CDR3 DNA follows: TGTGCCAGCTCACCTCTCCGACTAGCGGGAGAAAGCTACTACAATGAGCAGTTCTTC. It encodes CASSPLRLAGESYYNEQFF.

The J gene is TRBJ2-5, the V gene TRBV6-5, with 8 positions matching TRBD2. Germline CDR1 is MNHEY and CDR2 is SVGAGI. CDR3 length: 13 amino acids. Trimming cost V 5 bases and J 3 bases; bases outside gene matches: 2. CDR3 amino acids: CASSLLAEETQYF. CDR3 nucleotide sequence: TGTGCCAGCAGTCTACTAGCGGAAGAGACCCAGTACTTC.

The chain combines TRBV6-1 with TRBJ2-7, with TRBD1 matching 7 bases. The ends lost 6 bases at V and 5 bases at J; junction bases unmatched: 1. Germline V CDR1 and CDR2: MNHNS, SASEGT. The CDR3 extends over 11 amino acids. CDR3 residues: CASRDRHEQYF. CDR3 sequence (DNA): TGTGCCAGCAGGGACAGGCACGAGCAGTACTTC.

The chain recombines TRBV28 with TRBJ2-6; tentatively, D is TRBD2 (5 bases). The CDR3 loop spans 17 amino acids. V was clipped by 7 bases and J by 0 bases, with 16 bases between them. Germline V gene sequence: CDR1 MDHEN, CDR2 SYDVKM. For the CDR3, the DNA is TGTGCCAGCACGCGGGCTGTTGGGCGCTCTGGGGCCAACGTCCTGACTTTC. Translating gives CASTRAVGRSGANVLTF.

J is TRBJ2-2 and V is TRBV7-6; 12 bases fit TRBD1. Germline trimming cut 4 bases from V and 0 bases from J; bases unmatched to any gene: 6. This CDR3 comprises 18 residues. CDR1 is SGHVS, CDR2 FNYEAQ, per germline. In DNA, the CDR3 is TGTGCCAGCAGCTCCTCCGGGACAGGGGGCCCGAACACCGGGGAGCTGTTTTTT. Translated, it gives CASSSSGTGGPNTGELFF. The full variable domain, with the rest looked up from reference TRBV7-6 and TRBJ2-2, is GAGVSQSPRYKVTKRGQDVALRCDPISGHVSLYWYRQALGQGPEFLTYFNYEAQQDKSGLPNDRFSAERPEGSISTLTIQRTEQRDSAMYRCASSSSGTGGPNTGELFFGEGSRLTVL.

This chain joins TRBV5-6 and TRBJ1-1, with 10 bases lining up with TRBD1. CDR3 size: 16 residues. V was pared by 4 bases and J by 2 bases, with 8 bases of the junction left unmatched. Germline CDR1 and CDR2: SGHDT and YYEEEE. In nucleotides, the CDR3 is TGTGCCAGCAGCAAAGACAGGGGGCGGCTTAACACTGAAGCTTTCTTT. The encoded protein is CASSKDRGRLNTEAFF.

The rearrangement links TRBV15 to TRBJ2-7; 12 nucleotides match TRBD2. The CDR3 loop spans 15 amino acids. V shed 9 bases, J shed 0 bases, and the junction held 6 bases outside the gene matches. Germline V CDR1 and CDR2: LNHNV, YYDKDF (reference sequence). The CDR3 sequence: CATRLAGDLSYEQYF. The CDR3 region has the DNA TGTGCCACGCGACTAGCGGGGGACCTCTCCTACGAGCAGTACTTC.

The rearrangement links TRBV2 to TRBJ2-5; no firm D call. The J call may be incorrect, as the DNA end agrees better with TRBJ2-7. The germline V gene encodes CDR1 SNHLY and CDR2 FYNNEI. The CDR3 is made up of 14 amino acids. Here the CDR3 DNA reads TGTGCCAGCAGTAGCCCGCTGCTGGGTCCCGAGCAGTACTTC. It translates to CASSSPLLGPEQYF.

The chain employs TRBV27 and TRBJ1-1, with 8 bases lining up with TRBD1. Germline CDR1 and CDR2: MNHEY and SMNVEV (reference sequence). The CDR3 covers 16 residues. V lost 5 bases to trimming and J lost 3 bases; unmatched junction nucleotides: 11. CDR3 loop: CASSQTGDFGYTEAFF. The CDR3 coding sequence is TGTGCCAGCAGTCAGACAGGGGATTTTGGATACACTGAAGCTTTCTTT.

The chain joins TRBV15 to TRBJ2-4, with 8 bases fitting TRBD2. Unmatched junction bases numbered 7, after V lost 0 bases and J lost 9 bases. CDR1 is LNHNV and CDR2 is YYDKDF in the germline V gene (reference sequence). This CDR3 spans 15 amino acids. In nucleotides, the CDR3 is TGTGCCACCAGCAGAGATCCCGGGAGGGCCTCCATTCAGTACTTC. Translating it yields CATSRDPGRASIQYF.

V usage is TRBV19 and J usage is TRBJ1-5; D perhaps matches TRBD1 (5 bases). The CDR3 sequence is 14 residues long. Between the trimmed V and J ends, which lost 6 bases and 1 base, there was a span of 10 bases. From germline, CDR1 is LNHDA and CDR2 SQIVND (reference sequence). The CDR3 sequence: CASRPGLSNQPQHF. The CDR3, as DNA: TGTGCCAGTAGGCCAGGGTTGAGCAATCAGCCCCAGCATTTT. The whole variable domain, remainder taken from reference TRBV19 and TRBJ1-5, is DGGITQSPKYLFRKEGQNVTLSCEQNLNHDAMYWYRQDPGQGLRLIYYSQIVNDFQKGDIAEGYSVSREKKESFPLTVTSAQKNPTAFYLCASRPGLSNQPQHFGDGTRLSIL.

This chain uses TRBV2 with TRBJ2-7; D gene ambiguous. Germline V gene lookup returns CDR1 SNHLY and CDR2 FYNNEI. V was cut by 7 bases and J by 1 base, with 14 bases left in between. The CDR3 contains 14 residues. CDR3 protein: CASKEEHPSYEQYF. The CDR3 region has the DNA TGTGCCAGCAAGGAAGAACATCCTTCCTACGAGCAGTACTTC.

The chain combines TRBV6-1 with TRBJ1-5; no reliable D call. Trimming shortened V by 5 bases and J by 6 bases, and 14 bases separated the two germline ends. CDR3 length: 14 amino acids. Germline lookup yields CDR1 MNHNS and CDR2 SASEGT. The CDR3 coding sequence is TGTGCCAGCAGTAACGGTTGGTCCAGTCAGCCCCAGCATTTT. It is translated as CASSNGWSSQPQHF.

As to this clone: The sample has other DNA sequences that encode this CDR3 too. V and J are TRBV5-1 and TRBJ1-3; D unresolved. The CDR3 is 13 amino acids. Germline V CDR1 and CDR2: SGHRS, YFSETQ. Trimming left V 2 bases short and J 2 bases short, with 5 bases between. The CDR3 DNA reads TGCGCCAGCAGCTTAGCCCCTGGAAACACCATATATTTT. This codes for CASSLAPGNTIYF.